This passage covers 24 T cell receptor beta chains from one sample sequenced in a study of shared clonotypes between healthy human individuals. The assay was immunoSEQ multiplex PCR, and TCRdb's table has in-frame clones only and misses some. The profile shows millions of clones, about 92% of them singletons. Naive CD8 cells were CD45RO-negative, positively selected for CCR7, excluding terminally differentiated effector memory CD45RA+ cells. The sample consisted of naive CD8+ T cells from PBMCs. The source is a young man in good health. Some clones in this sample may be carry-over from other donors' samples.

The CDR3 loop is CASWTGWAGELFF. In DNA form, the CDR3 reads TGTGCCAGCTGGACAGGGTGGGCCGGGGAGCTGTTTTTT. This sequence joins TRBV6-5 and TRBJ2-2, with TRBD1 matching 8 bases. The V gene end was trimmed by 8 bases and the J gene end by 6 bases; junction bases not matched to a gene: 5. CDR1 and CDR2 (germline): MNHEY, SVGAGI. This CDR3 region has 13 residues.

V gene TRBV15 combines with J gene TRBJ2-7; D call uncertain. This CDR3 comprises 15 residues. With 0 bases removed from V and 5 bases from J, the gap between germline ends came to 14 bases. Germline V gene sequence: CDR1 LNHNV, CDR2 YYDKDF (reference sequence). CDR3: CATSRDGPPAHEQYF. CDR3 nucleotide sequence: TGTGCCACCAGCAGAGACGGACCCCCTGCCCACGAGCAGTACTTC.

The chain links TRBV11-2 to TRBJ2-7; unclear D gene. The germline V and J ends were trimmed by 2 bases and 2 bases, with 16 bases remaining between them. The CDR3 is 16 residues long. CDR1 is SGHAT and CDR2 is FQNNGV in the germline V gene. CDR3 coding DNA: TGTGCCAGCAGCTTAACCCATGAGATGAGGCCCTACGAGCAGTACTTC. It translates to CASSLTHEMRPYEQYF.

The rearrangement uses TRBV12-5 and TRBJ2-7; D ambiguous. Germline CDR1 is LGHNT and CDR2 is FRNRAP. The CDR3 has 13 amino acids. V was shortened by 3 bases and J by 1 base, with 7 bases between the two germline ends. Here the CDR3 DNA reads TGTGCTAGTGGTTTCGGACGGTCCTACGAGCAGTACTTC. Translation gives CASGFGRSYEQYF.

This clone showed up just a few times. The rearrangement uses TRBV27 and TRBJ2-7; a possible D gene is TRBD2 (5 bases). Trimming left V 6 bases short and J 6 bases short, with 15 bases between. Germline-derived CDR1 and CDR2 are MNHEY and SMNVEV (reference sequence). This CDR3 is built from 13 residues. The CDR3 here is CASSQGGYSEQYF. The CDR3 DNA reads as TGTGCCAGCAGCCAAGGCGGGTATTCCGAGCAGTACTTC.

This CDR3 reads CATSRGLLQGYEQYF. CDR3 nucleotides: TGTGCCACCAGCAGAGGACTCCTTCAGGGCTACGAGCAGTACTTC. J is TRBJ2-7 and V is TRBV15; D possibly corresponds to TRBD1 (5 bases). The CDR3 length is 15 residues. Looked up from germline, CDR1 is LNHNV and CDR2 is YYDKDF (reference sequence). V lost 1 base, J lost 3 bases, and 13 bases lay in between.

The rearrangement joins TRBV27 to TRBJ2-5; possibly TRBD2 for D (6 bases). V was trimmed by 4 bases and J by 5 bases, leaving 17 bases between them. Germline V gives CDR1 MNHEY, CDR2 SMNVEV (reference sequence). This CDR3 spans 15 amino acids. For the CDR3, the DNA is TGTGCCAGCAGTTCGGAGGTAGCGGTTGGTGAGACCCAGTACTTC. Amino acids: CASSSEVAVGETQYF.

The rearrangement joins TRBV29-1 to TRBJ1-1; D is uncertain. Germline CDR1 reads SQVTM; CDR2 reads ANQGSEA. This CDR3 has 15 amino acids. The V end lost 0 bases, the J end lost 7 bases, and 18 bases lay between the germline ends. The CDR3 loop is CSVEDPSGDQVEAFF. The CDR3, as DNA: TGCAGCGTTGAAGATCCTTCAGGAGATCAGGTTGAAGCTTTCTTT. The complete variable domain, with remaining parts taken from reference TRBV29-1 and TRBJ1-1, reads SAVISQKPSRDICQRGTSLTIQCQVDSQVTMMFWYRQQPGQSLTLIATANQGSEATYESGFVIDKFPISRPNLTFSTLTVSNMSPEDSSIYLCSVEDPSGDQVEAFFGQGTRLTVV.

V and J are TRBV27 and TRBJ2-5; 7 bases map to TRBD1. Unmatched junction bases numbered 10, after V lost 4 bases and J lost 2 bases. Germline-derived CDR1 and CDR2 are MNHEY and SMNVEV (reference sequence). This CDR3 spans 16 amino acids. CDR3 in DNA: TGTGCCAGCAGTTCCTTCCGGACAGGTGATCAAGAGACCCAGTACTTC. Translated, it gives CASSSFRTGDQETQYF.

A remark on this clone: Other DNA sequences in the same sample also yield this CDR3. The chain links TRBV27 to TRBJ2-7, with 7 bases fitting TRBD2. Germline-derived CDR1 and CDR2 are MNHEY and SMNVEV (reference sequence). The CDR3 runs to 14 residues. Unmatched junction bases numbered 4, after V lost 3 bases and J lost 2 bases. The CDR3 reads CASSLGGGTYEQYF. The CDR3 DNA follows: TGTGCCAGCAGTTTGGGCGGGGGAACCTACGAGCAGTACTTC.

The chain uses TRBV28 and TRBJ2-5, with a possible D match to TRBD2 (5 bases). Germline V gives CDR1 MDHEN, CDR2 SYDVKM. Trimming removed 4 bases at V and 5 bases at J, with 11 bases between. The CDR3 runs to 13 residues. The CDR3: CASSSRLAETQYF. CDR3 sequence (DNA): TGTGCCAGCAGTTCCCGTCTAGCCGAGACCCAGTACTTC.

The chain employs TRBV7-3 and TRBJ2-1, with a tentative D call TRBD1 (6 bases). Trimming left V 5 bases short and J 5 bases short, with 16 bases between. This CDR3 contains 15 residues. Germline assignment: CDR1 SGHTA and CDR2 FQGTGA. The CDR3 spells CASSPMWAGDNEQFF. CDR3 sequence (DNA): TGTGCCAGCAGCCCCATGTGGGCAGGGGACAATGAGCAGTTCTTC.

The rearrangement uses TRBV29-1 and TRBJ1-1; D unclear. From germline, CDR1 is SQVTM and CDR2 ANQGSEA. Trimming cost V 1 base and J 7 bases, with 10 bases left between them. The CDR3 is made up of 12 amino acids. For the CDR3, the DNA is TGCAGCGTTGAAGCACAGTTTTTTGAAGCTTTCTTT. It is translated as CSVEAQFFEAFF.

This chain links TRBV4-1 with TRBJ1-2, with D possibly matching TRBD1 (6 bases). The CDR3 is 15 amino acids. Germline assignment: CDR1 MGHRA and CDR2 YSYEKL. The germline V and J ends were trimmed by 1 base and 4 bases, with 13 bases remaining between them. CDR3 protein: CASSQVGLDSYGYTF. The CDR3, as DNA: TGCGCCAGCAGCCAAGTAGGCTTGGACAGCTATGGCTACACCTTC.

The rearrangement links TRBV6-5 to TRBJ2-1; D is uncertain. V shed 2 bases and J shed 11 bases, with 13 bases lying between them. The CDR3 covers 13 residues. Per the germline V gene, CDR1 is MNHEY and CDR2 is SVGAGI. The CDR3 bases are TGTGCCAGCAGTTACGAAGTAGAATCCAAGCAGTTCTTC. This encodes CASSYEVESKQFF.

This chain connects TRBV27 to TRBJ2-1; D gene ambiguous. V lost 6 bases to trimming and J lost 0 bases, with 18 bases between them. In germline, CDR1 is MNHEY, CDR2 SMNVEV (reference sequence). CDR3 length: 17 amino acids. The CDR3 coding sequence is TGTGCCAGCAGCCCCCTAGGAGTGCTGAGCTCCTACAATGAGCAGTTCTTC. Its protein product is CASSPLGVLSSYNEQFF.

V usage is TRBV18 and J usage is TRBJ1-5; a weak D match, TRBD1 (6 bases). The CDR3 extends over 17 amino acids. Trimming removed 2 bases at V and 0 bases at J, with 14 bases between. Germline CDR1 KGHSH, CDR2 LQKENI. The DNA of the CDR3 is TGTGCCAGCTCACCAGGTGACAGGCCCTATAGCAATCAGCCCCAGCATTTT. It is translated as CASSPGDRPYSNQPQHF.

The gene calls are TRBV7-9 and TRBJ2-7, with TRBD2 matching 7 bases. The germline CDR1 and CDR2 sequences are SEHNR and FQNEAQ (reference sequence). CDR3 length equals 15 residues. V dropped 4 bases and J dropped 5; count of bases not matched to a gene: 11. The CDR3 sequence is CASSSAGDVENEQYF. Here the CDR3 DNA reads TGTGCCAGCAGCTCTGCGGGGGACGTCGAAAACGAGCAGTACTTC.

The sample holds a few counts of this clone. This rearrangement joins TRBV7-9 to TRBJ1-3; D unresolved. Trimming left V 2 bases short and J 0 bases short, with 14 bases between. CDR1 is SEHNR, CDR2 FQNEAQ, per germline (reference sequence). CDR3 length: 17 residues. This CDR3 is CASSLPAIDGSGNTIYF. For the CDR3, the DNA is TGTGCCAGCAGCTTACCCGCGATCGATGGCTCTGGAAACACCATATATTTT.

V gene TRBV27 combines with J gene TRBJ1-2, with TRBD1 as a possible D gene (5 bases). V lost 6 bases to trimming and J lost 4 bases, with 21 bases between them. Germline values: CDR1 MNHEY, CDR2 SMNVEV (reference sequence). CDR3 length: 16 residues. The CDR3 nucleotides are TGTGCCAGCAGACCACTAACCGGGGCGCTAAGCTATGGCTACACCTTC. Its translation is CASRPLTGALSYGYTF.

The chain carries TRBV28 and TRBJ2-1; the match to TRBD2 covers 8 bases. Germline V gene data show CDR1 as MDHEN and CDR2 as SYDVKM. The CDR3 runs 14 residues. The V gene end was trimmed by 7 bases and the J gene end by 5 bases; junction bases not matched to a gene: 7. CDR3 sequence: CASTTHGGDNEQFF. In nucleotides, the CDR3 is TGTGCCAGCACCACTCACGGGGGGGACAATGAGCAGTTCTTC.

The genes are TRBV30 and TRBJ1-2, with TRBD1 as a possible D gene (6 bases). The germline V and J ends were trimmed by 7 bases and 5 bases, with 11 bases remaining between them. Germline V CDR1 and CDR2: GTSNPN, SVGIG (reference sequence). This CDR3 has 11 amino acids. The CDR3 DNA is TGTGCCTTGACAGGAGAATATGGCTACACCTTC. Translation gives CALTGEYGYTF.

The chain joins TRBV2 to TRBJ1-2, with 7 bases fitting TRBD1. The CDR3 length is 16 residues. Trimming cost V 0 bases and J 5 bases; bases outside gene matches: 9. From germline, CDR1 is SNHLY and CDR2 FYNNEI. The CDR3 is CASSEAQAGGGYGYTF. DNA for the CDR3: TGTGCCAGCAGTGAAGCGCAGGCAGGGGGTGGTTATGGCTACACCTTC.

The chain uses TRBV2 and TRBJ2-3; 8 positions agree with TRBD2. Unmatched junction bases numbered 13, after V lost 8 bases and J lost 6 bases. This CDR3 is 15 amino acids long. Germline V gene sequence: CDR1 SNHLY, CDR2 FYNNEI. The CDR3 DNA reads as TGTGCCAGCTCTGGCGGGGGGTGGAGTTTGGATACGCAGTATTTT. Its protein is CASSGGGWSLDTQYF. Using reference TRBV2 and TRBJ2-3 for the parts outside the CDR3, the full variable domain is EPEVTQTPSHQVTQMGQEVILRCVPISNHLYFYWYRQILGQKVEFLVSFYNNEISEKSEIFDDQFSVERPDGSNFTLKIRSTKLEDSAMYFCASSGGGWSLDTQYFGPGTRLTVL.